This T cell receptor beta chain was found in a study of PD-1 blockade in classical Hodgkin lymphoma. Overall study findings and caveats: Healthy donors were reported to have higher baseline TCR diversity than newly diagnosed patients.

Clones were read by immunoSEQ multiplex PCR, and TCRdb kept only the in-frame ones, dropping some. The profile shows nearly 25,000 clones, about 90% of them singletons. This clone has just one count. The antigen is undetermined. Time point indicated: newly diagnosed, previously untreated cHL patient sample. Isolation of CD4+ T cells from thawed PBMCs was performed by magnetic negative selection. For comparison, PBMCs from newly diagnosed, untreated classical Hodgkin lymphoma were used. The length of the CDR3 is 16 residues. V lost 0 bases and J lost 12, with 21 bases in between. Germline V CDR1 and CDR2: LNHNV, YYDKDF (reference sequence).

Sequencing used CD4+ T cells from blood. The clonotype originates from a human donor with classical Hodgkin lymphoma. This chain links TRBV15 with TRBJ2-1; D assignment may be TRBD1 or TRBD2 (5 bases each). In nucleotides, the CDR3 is TGTGCCACCAGCAGAGATCTCGGGGTGGCAGGGATCGGGCAGTTCTTC. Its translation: CATSRDLGVAGIGQFF.